These 30 T cell receptor beta chains were all obtained from the same sample, sequenced in a study of cytomegalovirus exposure and HLA in healthy donors. PCR was performed using 60 Vbeta and 13 Jbeta primers. Generated by immunoSEQ multiplex PCR, the TCRdb table keeps only in-frame clones and is missing some. The repertoire consists of some 140,000 clones, with about three quarters occurring once and the leading ten covering roughly 1.3%. The sample consisted of PBMCs. The receptors come from a middle-aged woman in good health and CMV-seronegative.

The sample holds one count of this clone. The chain has TRBV5-1 and TRBJ2-5; D possibly corresponds to TRBD1 (6 bases). CDR1 is SGHRS and CDR2 is YFSETQ in the germline V gene. Trimming removed 4 bases at V and 7 bases at J, with 14 bases between. The CDR3 sequence is 13 residues long. The CDR3 region is CASSPEVQGTQYF. For the CDR3, the DNA is TGCGCCAGCAGCCCGGAGGTACAGGGGACCCAGTACTTC.

The genes are TRBV5-1 and TRBJ2-2, with D possibly TRBD1 on 6 matching bases. The CDR3 loop spans 18 amino acids. V lost 0 bases and J 0 bases, leaving 15 bases between the germline ends. Germline values: CDR1 SGHRS, CDR2 YFSETQ. CDR3 bases: TGCGCCAGCAGCTTGGACAGGGCAGGAAAAGCGAACACCGGGGAGCTGTTTTTT. It translates to CASSLDRAGKANTGELFF.

The chain joins TRBV6-6 to TRBJ2-3; TRBD2 matches at 7 bases. V lost 4 bases and J lost 5; bases outside the gene matches: 6. Germline CDR1 reads MNHNY; CDR2 reads SVGAGI (reference sequence). This CDR3 comprises 14 residues. CDR3 amino acids: CASSSRGDGDTQYF. DNA of the CDR3: TGTGCCAGCAGTTCCCGGGGGGATGGAGATACGCAGTATTTT.

The chain uses TRBV5-1 and TRBJ2-2, with D maybe TRBD1 (5 bases). Germline V gene data show CDR1 as SGHRS and CDR2 as YFSETQ. The CDR3 has 15 residues. V lost 0 bases and J 5 bases, leaving 11 bases between the germline ends. CDR3 nucleotides: TGCGCCAGCAGCTTGGAGGCAGGGTTAACCGGGGAGCTGTTTTTT. It encodes CASSLEAGLTGELFF.

The CDR3: CAISEPGQTTDTQYF. In DNA form, the CDR3 reads TGTGCCATCAGTGAACCGGGACAGACCACAGATACGCAGTATTTT. The rearrangement uses TRBV10-3 and TRBJ2-3; TRBD1 matches at 7 bases. The CDR3 runs 15 residues. The germline V gene has CDR1 ENHRY and CDR2 SYGVKD. V shed 3 bases, J shed 2 bases, and the junction held 5 bases outside the gene matches.

This sequence joins TRBV28 and TRBJ1-3; no clear D gene. The CDR3 spans 17 residues. The ends were cut back, 5 bases at V and 0 bases at J, with 17 bases in the middle. Germline loops: CDR1 MDHEN, CDR2 SYDVKM. CDR3 nucleotides: TGTGCCAGCAGTCTATACCCGACACAACCCTCTGGAAACACCATATATTTT. Its protein product is CASSLYPTQPSGNTIYF.

This clone occurred once. The gene calls are TRBV19 and TRBJ2-1; possibly TRBD1 for D (6 bases). Germline values: CDR1 LNHDA, CDR2 SQIVND (reference sequence). The V end lost 2 bases, the J end lost 9 bases, and 20 bases lay between the germline ends. The CDR3 runs 16 residues. The CDR3 loop reads CASSISAVAGVGEQFF. The DNA for the CDR3 is TGTGCCAGTAGTATAAGTGCTGTCGCAGGGGTCGGTGAGCAGTTCTTC. The full variable domain, its missing parts supplied by reference TRBV19 and TRBJ2-1, is DGGITQSPKYLFRKEGQNVTLSCEQNLNHDAMYWYRQDPGQGLRLIYYSQIVNDFQKGDIAEGYSVSREKKESFPLTVTSAQKNPTAFYLCASSISAVAGVGEQFFGPGTRLTVL.

The chain uses TRBV2 and TRBJ2-5; tentative D call: TRBD2 (7 bases). Germline V gene sequence: CDR1 SNHLY, CDR2 FYNNEI. Trimming took 6 bases from V and 5 from J, leaving 13 bases between them. This CDR3 region has 13 residues. CDR3 sequence (DNA): TGTGCCAGCAGATGGGGGGGCAGTGAGACCCAGTACTTC. This gives the protein CASRWGGSETQYF.

The rearrangement uses TRBV5-1 and TRBJ2-3; the D is unclear. CDR3 length: 14 residues. V was cut by 3 bases and J by 4 bases, with 12 bases left in between. The germline V gene has CDR1 SGHRS and CDR2 YFSETQ. DNA for the CDR3: TGCGCCAGCAGCTGGGTCGGGTTACCAGATACGCAGTATTTT. Translating gives CASSWVGLPDTQYF.

This clone was counted between two and nine times. The chain combines TRBV6-6 with TRBJ2-7; 8 nucleotides agree with TRBD2. The CDR3 is made up of 12 amino acids. CDR1 MNHNY and CDR2 SVGAGI come from the germline V gene (reference sequence). Unmatched junction bases numbered 2, after V lost 7 bases and J lost 3 bases. Here the CDR3 DNA reads TGTGCCAGCAACGGGGGGGGCTACGAGCAGTACTTC. This translates into CASNGGGYEQYF.

J is TRBJ2-7 and V is TRBV28; 10 bases map to TRBD1. This CDR3 is built from 13 residues. V lost 4 bases and J lost 4; bases outside the gene matches: 1. Germline CDR1 MDHEN, CDR2 SYDVKM. In DNA form, the CDR3 reads TGTGCCAGCAGTTCGGGACAGGGGTACGAGCAGTACGTC. It encodes CASSSGQGYEQYV.

The chain joins TRBV4-2 to TRBJ2-5, with 9 bases lining up with TRBD2. The CDR3 totals 15 residues. The ends lost 5 bases at V and 5 bases at J; junction bases unmatched: 9. Per germline, CDR1 LGHNA and CDR2 YNFKEQ. CDR3 amino acids: CASSIGNSGGETQYF. The CDR3 DNA follows: TGTGCCAGCAGCATCGGGAATAGCGGGGGTGAGACCCAGTACTTC.

This clone has more than one count but fewer than ten. This chain connects TRBV6-6 to TRBJ2-2; perhaps TRBD1 as D (6 bases). V was shortened by 4 bases and J by 6 bases, with 18 bases between the two germline ends. This CDR3 is 16 amino acids long. CDR1 is MNHNY and CDR2 is SVGAGI in the germline V gene (reference sequence). CDR3 loop: CASSLDRKILAGELFF. DNA for the CDR3: TGTGCCAGCAGTTTGGACAGAAAGATTTTAGCCGGGGAGCTGTTTTTT.

The chain links TRBV10-3 to TRBJ1-2; 7 bases match TRBD1. Trimming at V came to 0 bases and at J to 8 bases, leaving 6 bases not matched to a gene. Per germline, CDR1 ENHRY and CDR2 SYGVKD. The CDR3 has 14 residues. The CDR3 DNA reads TGTGCCATCAGTGAGTCCCAGGGACAGCGGGGCTACACCTTC. This gives the protein CAISESQGQRGYTF.

The chain carries TRBV28 and TRBJ1-5, with a tentative D call TRBD1 (6 bases). V was clipped by 3 bases and J by 0 bases, with 12 bases between them. The germline gives CDR1 MDHEN, CDR2 SYDVKM. This CDR3 comprises 16 residues. CDR3 sequence: CASSFLTGNSNQPQHF. As DNA, the CDR3 is TGTGCCAGCAGTTTTTTGACAGGCAATAGCAATCAGCCCCAGCATTTT.

The rearrangement joins TRBV6-1 to TRBJ2-2; D perhaps matches TRBD2 (6 bases). Germline V lookup: CDR1 MNHNS, CDR2 SASEGT. This CDR3 region has 13 residues. V lost 6 bases and J lost 6, with 11 bases in between. The CDR3 nucleotides read TGTGCCAGCAGCATACTAGCTTCCGGGGAGCTGTTTTTT. This sequence encodes CASSILASGELFF.

This clone was counted a few times. The chain employs TRBV27 and TRBJ2-1; 7 bases map to TRBD1. The CDR3 totals 15 residues. Germline V gene data show CDR1 as MNHEY and CDR2 as SMNVEV (reference sequence). J was trimmed by 7 bases and V by 6 bases; bases with no gene match: 12. Here the CDR3 DNA reads TGTGCCAGCAGGACCGGTACGACAGGGCTAAATGAGCAGTTCTTC. Translation gives CASRTGTTGLNEQFF.

The gene calls are TRBV7-3 and TRBJ2-2; D is unresolved. The CDR3 spans 17 residues. CDR1 SGHTA and CDR2 FQGTGA come from the germline V gene. The V and J ends lost 5 bases and 6 bases respectively, with 22 bases between them. The CDR3 DNA is TGTGCCAGCAGCCATTATGCCTCCGATCCTAAAGCCGGGGAGCTGTTTTTT. It specifies CASSHYASDPKAGELFF.

This chain links TRBV4-1 with TRBJ2-3, with D uncertain. The germline CDR1 and CDR2 sequences are MGHRA and YSYEKL. The CDR3 totals 14 residues. The V end was cut by 6 bases, the J end by 2 bases, with 12 bases between. This CDR3 is CASREFKTTDTQYF. The CDR3 coding sequence is TGCGCCAGCAGGGAGTTTAAAACCACAGATACGCAGTATTTT.

The chain links TRBV6-1 to TRBJ2-3; D may be TRBD1 (6 bases). The CDR3 spans 17 residues. Germline V gene sequence: CDR1 MNHNS, CDR2 SASEGT. Trimming took 4 bases from V and 4 from J, leaving 21 bases between them. The CDR3 DNA is TGTGCCAGCAGTGCTCTTGAGAGGGGGTCCTATCCAGATACGCAGTATTTT. It specifies CASSALERGSYPDTQYF.

J is TRBJ2-1 and V is TRBV9, with 12 nucleotides matching TRBD2. The length of the CDR3 is 16 residues. CDR1 SGDLS and CDR2 YYNGEE come from the germline V gene. V gave up 4 bases and J gave up 8 bases; unmatched junction bases: 10. The CDR3: CASSQPSSGGAHEQFF. In nucleotides, the CDR3 is TGTGCCAGCAGCCAACCATCTAGCGGGGGGGCCCATGAGCAGTTCTTC.

V usage is TRBV9 and J usage is TRBJ2-7; D remains unclear. This CDR3 has 14 amino acids. The V and J ends lost 0 bases and 3 bases respectively, with 10 bases between them. Germline lookup yields CDR1 SGDLS and CDR2 YYNGEE. The CDR3 protein is CASSVGVSFYEQYF. CDR3 DNA: TGTGCCAGCAGCGTAGGTGTCTCTTTCTACGAGCAGTACTTC.

This chain links TRBV7-3 with TRBJ2-6; 8 bases align to TRBD1. Trimming removed 0 bases from V and 0 bases from J; junction bases left unmatched: 4. CDR1 is SGHTA, CDR2 FQGTGA, per germline. This CDR3 has 18 residues. As DNA, the CDR3 is TGTGCCAGCAGCTTAACTTTCGGGACAGGCTCTGGGGCCAACGTCCTGACTTTC. As protein: CASSLTFGTGSGANVLTF.

In DNA form, the CDR3 reads TGTGCCAGCAGCGTACAAGAGACCCAGTACTTC. Amino acids: CASSVQETQYF. The chain couples TRBV2 to TRBJ2-5, with D unclear. V was pared by 6 bases and J by 2 bases, with 4 bases between. The CDR3 is 11 amino acids. The V gene's germline CDR1 is SNHLY and CDR2 FYNNEI.

This chain joins TRBV27 and TRBJ2-5; 9 nucleotides align to TRBD2. In germline, CDR1 is MNHEY, CDR2 SMNVEV (reference sequence). The CDR3 loop spans 15 amino acids. The junction had 8 bases not matched to a gene; V was cut back by 8 bases and J by 1 base. The CDR3 sequence: CASGGLAGAQETQYF. CDR3 in DNA: TGTGCCAGCGGCGGTTTAGCGGGGGCCCAAGAGACCCAGTACTTC.

The chain has TRBV13 and TRBJ2-1; D perhaps matches TRBD1 (6 bases). The CDR3 length is 14 residues. The V gene lost 4 bases and the J gene lost 12 bases, with 19 bases spanning the gap. Per the germline V gene, CDR1 is PRHDT and CDR2 is FYEKMQ (reference sequence). The CDR3 sequence is CASSWGQSGSGQFF. For the CDR3, the DNA is TGTGCCAGCAGCTGGGGACAATCTGGCTCGGGGCAGTTCTTC.

This chain connects TRBV4-3 to TRBJ1-1, with a tentative D call TRBD1 (5 bases). Trimming cost V 1 base and J 3 bases, with 12 bases left between them. The germline CDR1 and CDR2 sequences are LGHNA and YSLEER. The CDR3 spans 15 residues. The CDR3 here is CASSQAVRGDTEAFF. The CDR3 DNA follows: TGCGCCAGCAGCCAAGCCGTGCGGGGGGACACTGAAGCTTTCTTT.

This chain links TRBV5-6 with TRBJ2-5, with D tentatively TRBD1 (5 bases). The CDR3 sequence is 15 residues long. Germline V gives CDR1 SGHDT, CDR2 YYEEEE. Trimming took 3 bases from V and 0 from J, leaving 12 bases between them. This CDR3 reads CASSSPRQYQETQYF. For the CDR3, the DNA is TGTGCCAGCAGCTCCCCCCGACAGTACCAAGAGACCCAGTACTTC.

This chain links TRBV19 with TRBJ1-5; 7 nucleotides line up with TRBD1. Trimming at V came to 7 bases and at J to 0 bases, leaving 9 bases not matched to a gene. Germline assignment: CDR1 LNHDA and CDR2 SQIVND (reference sequence). This CDR3 region has 16 residues. DNA of the CDR3: TGTGCCAGTAACTCCCCCCGGACAGGTAGCAATCAGCCCCAGCATTTT. It yields the protein CASNSPRTGSNQPQHF.

This rearrangement joins TRBV7-8 to TRBJ2-2; 9 bases fit TRBD1. Per germline, CDR1 SGHVS and CDR2 FQNEAQ. The CDR3 is 15 amino acids. V trimming: 5 bases; J trimming: 4 bases; junction bases outside the gene matches: 5. Here the CDR3 DNA reads TGTGCCAGCAGCCTGGGACAGGGTCGCACCGGGGAGCTGTTTTTT. Translation: CASSLGQGRTGELFF.